This T cell receptor beta chain comes out of a study of blood T cell repertoires in COVID-19. This CDR3 is built from 16 residues. The V gene's germline CDR1 is SGHVS and CDR2 FQNEAQ. Trimming removed 5 bases from V and 0 bases from J; junction bases left unmatched: 7. Data came from immunoSEQ multiplex PCR; TCRdb stores just in-frame clones and leaves some out. The repertoire holds 49,000 or so clones, with around 90% as singletons. The chain couples TRBV7-8 to TRBJ2-7; TRBD2 matches 10 bases. The specimen was peripheral blood. This sequence was found in a man between 50 and 59 years old with active COVID-19. The CDR3 bases are TGTGCCAGCAGCGCCTCTAGCGGGGGACTCTCCTACGAGCAGTACTTC. Translated: CASSASSGGLSYEQYF.